This T cell receptor (beta chain) stems from a study of shared clonotypes between healthy human individuals. Study-level information: Used for every donor were three CD4 naive, three CD4 memory, two CD8 naive and one CD8 memory plate.

This clone was seen just once. Some clones are missing from TCRdb's copy, which holds only in-frame ones; the method was immunoSEQ multiplex PCR. The table shows roughly 700,000 clones, with 90% occurring only once. V was trimmed by 4 bases and J by 4 bases, leaving 10 bases between them. Germline-derived CDR1 and CDR2 are SGHTA and FQGNSA. The CDR3 is made up of 13 amino acids. Those who donated, Caucasian adults without exception, all lived in Nashville, Tennessee. The source of this sequence is a man aged 18-30 years in good health. Some clones in this sample may be carry-over from other donors' samples. This chain uses TRBV7-2 with TRBJ1-2; D is uncertain. Material: memory CD8+ T cells from PBMCs. As to subset: CD45RO+ cells pooled with CCR7-negative TemRA cells. The CDR3, as DNA: TGTGCCAGCAGCTCGGGGAAAGTCTATGGCTACACCTTC. It specifies CASSSGKVYGYTF.